The 31 T cell receptor beta chains below come from one sample, sequenced in a study of blood T cell repertoires in COVID-19. Sequenced by immunoSEQ multiplex PCR; TCRdb stores in-frame clones only, minus some. This table holds 350,000 to 400,000 clones, 86% found once. The specimen was peripheral blood. The receptor source for this set is a woman in her sixties with COVID-19, enrolled during active disease.

The chain joins TRBV19 to TRBJ2-3, with TRBD2 matching 13 bases. Germline CDR1 is LNHDA and CDR2 is SQIVND (reference sequence). V shed 4 bases, J shed 2 bases, and the junction held 6 bases outside the gene matches. The CDR3 totals 17 residues. The CDR3 nucleotides are TGTGCCAGTAGTACGGTGGGACTAGCGGGGATCACAGATACGCAGTATTTT. It specifies CASSTVGLAGITDTQYF.

This rearrangement joins TRBV12-5 to TRBJ2-1; TRBD2 matches at 9 bases. Germline CDR1 LGHNT, CDR2 FRNRAP. V was clipped by 4 bases and J by 5 bases; unmatched bases: 12. The CDR3 is 17 amino acids. CDR3: CASGSGALAGTNNEQFF. CDR3 coding DNA: TGTGCTAGTGGTTCAGGGGCCCTAGCGGGGACTAACAATGAGCAGTTCTTC. Complete variable domain (other parts from reference TRBV12-5 and TRBJ2-1): DARVTQTPRHKVTEMGQEVTMRCQPILGHNTVFWYRQTMMQGLELLAYFRNRAPLDDSGMPKDRFSAEMPDATLATLKIQPSEPRDSAVYFCASGSGALAGTNNEQFFGPGTRLTVL.

This chain connects TRBV7-2 to TRBJ1-1; TRBD1 matches 7 bases. Trimming cost V 3 bases and J 5 bases; bases outside gene matches: 6. The V gene's germline CDR1 is SGHTA and CDR2 FQGNSA. There are 14 residues in the CDR3. The CDR3 loop reads CASSLRQGGTEAFF. The CDR3 DNA is TGTGCCAGCAGCTTGAGACAGGGTGGGACTGAAGCTTTCTTT. Variable domain in full (rest from reference TRBV7-2 and TRBJ1-1): GAGVSQSPSNKVTEKGKDVELRCDPISGHTALYWYRQSLGQGLEFLIYFQGNSAPDKSGLPSDRFSAERTGGSVSTLTIQRTQQEDSAVYLCASSLRQGGTEAFFGQGTRLTVV.

V and J are TRBV7-2 and TRBJ2-1, with D possibly being TRBD2 (6 bases). The CDR3 runs 13 residues. Germline V gene data show CDR1 as SGHTA and CDR2 as FQGNSA. Trimming removed 1 base at V and 11 bases at J, with 12 bases between. CDR3 in amino acids: CASSLGAGSKQFF. CDR3 coding DNA: TGTGCCAGCAGCTTAGGTGCGGGGTCAAAGCAGTTCTTC.

This chain links TRBV11-2 with TRBJ2-7; perhaps TRBD1 as D (6 bases). V was clipped by 3 bases and J by 3 bases, with 9 bases between them. This CDR3 contains 13 residues. Germline CDR1 reads SGHAT; CDR2 reads FQNNGV. The CDR3 DNA follows: TGTGCCAGCAGCTTGGGCAGGGGCTACGAGCAGTACTTC. It translates to CASSLGRGYEQYF.

V usage is TRBV6-5 and J usage is TRBJ1-4; 8 bases agree with TRBD1. This CDR3 is built from 14 residues. V lost 6 bases and J lost 2; bases outside the gene matches: 2. The V gene's germline CDR1 is MNHEY and CDR2 SVGAGI. The CDR3 sequence: CASSRGRTNEKLFF. The CDR3 DNA reads TGTGCCAGCAGCAGGGGGCGCACTAATGAAAAACTGTTTTTT.

V usage is TRBV19 and J usage is TRBJ1-2, with 10 bases identical to TRBD1. Germline loops: CDR1 LNHDA, CDR2 SQIVND (reference sequence). There are 11 residues in the CDR3. The V and J ends lost 6 bases and 8 bases, in that order; junction bases with no gene match: 0. CDR3: CASRTGGGYTF. The CDR3 nucleotides read TGTGCCAGTAGGACAGGGGGCGGCTACACCTTC.

The chain links TRBV5-6 to TRBJ1-2; 9 nucleotides align to TRBD1. Germline V gene lookup returns CDR1 SGHDT and CDR2 YYEEEE. Trimming removed 3 bases from V and 8 bases from J; junction bases left unmatched: 8. CDR3 length: 14 amino acids. The CDR3 DNA follows: TGTGCCAGCAGCTCCCGGGACAGGGTAGGCGGCTACACCTTC. It yields the protein CASSSRDRVGGYTF.

This clone appeared a single time. The chain recombines TRBV7-3 with TRBJ2-1, with D unclear. V was trimmed by 2 bases and J by 10 bases, leaving 18 bases between them. Germline assignment: CDR1 SGHTA and CDR2 FQGTGA. The CDR3 loop spans 15 amino acids. The CDR3 reads CASSLVRRSRSEQFF. The CDR3 region has the DNA TGTGCCAGCAGCTTAGTCCGTCGTTCCCGTTCCGAGCAGTTCTTC.

In its sample, this clone was seen once. The chain carries TRBV6-6 and TRBJ1-1; TRBD1 agrees at 10 bases. From germline, CDR1 is MNHNY and CDR2 SVGAGI (reference sequence). V gave up 5 bases and J gave up 1 base; unmatched junction bases: 10. The CDR3 runs to 17 residues. The CDR3 region has the DNA TGTGCCAGCAGTCCCTCACCCGGACAGGGGGAGAACACTGAAGCTTTCTTT. Its protein is CASSPSPGQGENTEAFF.

The chain carries TRBV5-1 and TRBJ2-1, with 8 bases fitting TRBD2. V lost 2 bases to trimming and J lost 6 bases; unmatched junction nucleotides: 7. CDR1 and CDR2 from the germline V gene are SGHRS and YFSETQ. CDR3 size: 15 residues. The CDR3 DNA reads TGCGCCAGCAGCTTCTATCCCGGGGGGGGCAATGAGCAGTTCTTC. Translating it yields CASSFYPGGGNEQFF.

Details on this clone: The identical CDR3 is also encoded by other nucleotide sequences in the sample. This chain joins TRBV5-1 and TRBJ1-1; D gene uncertain. The V and J ends lost 0 bases and 0 bases respectively, with 6 bases between them. In germline, CDR1 is SGHRS, CDR2 YFSETQ. The CDR3 contains 14 residues. The chain's CDR3 is CASSLGGLNTEAFF. The CDR3 nucleotides read TGCGCCAGCAGCTTGGGAGGGTTGAACACTGAAGCTTTCTTT.

The J gene is TRBJ1-2, the V gene TRBV3-1 (or the pseudogene TRBV3-2); possible D gene TRBD1, 5 bases. CDR3 size: 13 residues. V lost 4 bases to trimming and J lost 6 bases, with 12 bases between them. Germline CDR1 reads LGHDT; CDR2 reads YNNKEL (reference sequence). The CDR3 coding sequence is TGTGCCAGCAGCCGACGGGTAGGGGATGGCTACACCTTC. Amino acids: CASSRRVGDGYTF.

This clone was counted a single time. The chain employs TRBV5-5 and TRBJ2-2; TRBD2 agrees at 8 bases. Losses at the gene ends were 0 bases for V and 3 bases for J; bases not matched to a gene: 7. This CDR3 contains 17 residues. Per germline, CDR1 SGHKS and CDR2 YYEKEE (reference sequence). The CDR3 nucleotides read TGTGCCAGCAGCTTGGGCCCCGGGACTAGTGACACCGGGGAGCTGTTTTTT. Protein: CASSLGPGTSDTGELFF.

V usage is TRBV5-1 and J usage is TRBJ1-2; 9 nucleotides align to TRBD1. The CDR3 is made up of 16 amino acids. V dropped 4 bases and J dropped 0; count of bases not matched to a gene: 7. The germline V gene has CDR1 SGHRS and CDR2 YFSETQ. The CDR3 loop is CASSAGTGTSNYGYTF. CDR3 DNA sequence: TGCGCCAGCAGCGCCGGGACAGGGACTTCTAACTATGGCTACACCTTC.

The V and J genes are TRBV7-2 and TRBJ1-2; D is perhaps TRBD1 (5 bases). CDR3 length: 14 residues. With 5 bases removed from V and 4 bases from J, the gap between germline ends came to 14 bases. CDR1 is SGHTA, CDR2 FQGNSA, per germline. The DNA of the CDR3 is TGTGCCAGCAGCCCGGGGGACTATGCCTATGGCTACACCTTC. This encodes CASSPGDYAYGYTF.

The rearrangement joins TRBV27 to TRBJ1-1; possibly TRBD1 for D (5 bases). Germline V gene data show CDR1 as MNHEY and CDR2 as SMNVEV (reference sequence). The CDR3 has 13 amino acids. DNA for the CDR3: TGTGGCACCAGGGAGTTTAGGAAGAGTGAAGCTTTCTTT. Its translation: CGTREFRKSEAFF.

The chain joins TRBV21-1 to TRBJ1-2. TRBV21-1 is assigned pseudogene status. The CDR3 is made up of 15 amino acids. The CDR3 nucleotides are TGTGCCAGCTCCTTTATTCCTACGGGGAGGGACGGCTACACCTTC. It translates to CASSFIPTGRDGYTF.

This chain joins TRBV21-1 and TRBJ2-1; the tabulated D call, TRBD2, remains unverified against the DNA. TRBV21-1 is given as a pseudogene. This CDR3 has 15 amino acids. The CDR3 loop reads CASSYRTSGVDEQFF. The CDR3 region has the DNA TGTGCCAGCAGCTACCGGACTAGCGGCGTCGATGAGCAGTTCTTC.

The J gene is TRBJ1-1, the V gene TRBV9; D possibly corresponds to TRBD1 (5 bases). V lost 6 bases and J 10 bases, leaving 25 bases between the germline ends. Germline CDR1 reads SGDLS; CDR2 reads YYNGEE. The CDR3 totals 15 residues. CDR3 amino acids: CASTFGHITPKTAFF. CDR3 nucleotides: TGTGCCAGCACCTTTGGACATATAACGCCTAAGACAGCTTTCTTT.

The V call is TRBV5-1, the J call TRBJ1-2; 7 positions agree with TRBD1. CDR3 size: 14 residues. V shed 2 bases, J shed 1 base, and the junction held 2 bases outside the gene matches. The germline V gene has CDR1 SGHRS and CDR2 YFSETQ. CDR3 DNA: TGCGCCAGCAGCTTAGGGGGCATTAACTATGGCTACACCTTC. Protein: CASSLGGINYGYTF.

The genes are TRBV6-5 and TRBJ2-7; the match to TRBD1 covers 9 bases. Trimming cost V 2 bases and J 4 bases; bases outside gene matches: 3. The CDR3 spans 14 residues. The germline V gene has CDR1 MNHEY and CDR2 SVGAGI. CDR3: CASSYGTGRYEQYF. CDR3 coding DNA: TGTGCCAGCAGTTACGGGACAGGGAGGTACGAGCAGTACTTC.

This clone is a singleton in its sample. The genes are TRBV6-2 or TRBV6-3 and TRBJ1-2, with D maybe TRBD1 (5 bases). Germline V CDR1 and CDR2: MNHEY, SVGEGT. Deletions cut 6 bases from V and 3 bases from J, with 14 bases between. The CDR3 is 14 residues long. In DNA, the CDR3 is TGTGCCAGCAGCTCATACCGGGACTACTATGGCTACACCTTC. Its translation: CASSSYRDYYGYTF.

V usage is TRBV28 and J usage is TRBJ2-2; 11 bases are shared with TRBD1. The CDR3 consists of 16 residues. Germline CDR1 and CDR2: MDHEN and SYDVKM. V lost 7 bases and J lost 5; bases outside the gene matches: 9. The CDR3 DNA reads TGTGCCAGCATCCCGGGACAGGGGGTTTCAACCGGGGAGCTGTTTTTT. This translates into CASIPGQGVSTGELFF.

This chain connects TRBV3-1 (or the pseudogene TRBV3-2) to TRBJ1-2; D is ambiguous. Germline CDR1 LGHDT, CDR2 YNNKEL (reference sequence). The CDR3 extends over 12 amino acids. Trimming removed 5 bases at V and 5 bases at J, with 9 bases between. The CDR3 DNA sequence: TGTGCCAGCAGCGAGCGGTCGTATGGCTACACCTTC. Protein product: CASSERSYGYTF.

The rearrangement links TRBV4-1 to TRBJ1-6; 10 bases line up with TRBD1. The germline V gene has CDR1 MGHRA and CDR2 YSYEKL. J was trimmed by 14 bases and V by 3 bases; bases with no gene match: 10. CDR3 length: 15 amino acids. The CDR3 region is CASSHETGGDRTLHF. Here the CDR3 DNA reads TGCGCCAGCAGCCACGAGACAGGGGGCGATAGGACCCTCCACTTT.

The chain links TRBV10-2 to TRBJ1-5; D unclear. V gave up 0 bases and J gave up 3 bases, with 9 bases separating them. This CDR3 spans 15 amino acids. Germline V gene data show CDR1 as WSHSY and CDR2 as SAAADI. CDR3: CASSESPQFNQPQHF. The DNA for the CDR3 is TGCGCCAGCAGTGAGTCGCCGCAGTTCAATCAGCCCCAGCATTTT.

The sample holds a few counts of this clone. The chain links TRBV10-1 to TRBJ2-7; TRBD1 matches at 7 bases. Trimming at V came to 0 bases and at J to 2 bases, leaving 1 base not matched to a gene. From germline, CDR1 is WNHNN and CDR2 SYGVQD (reference sequence). This CDR3 region has 14 residues. The CDR3 nucleotides are TGCGCCAGCAGTGAGTCCGGGACAGCCTACGAGCAGTACTTC. It specifies CASSESGTAYEQYF.

This chain links TRBV4-3 with TRBJ2-3, with D tentatively TRBD2 (7 bases). Germline V gene data show CDR1 as LGHNA and CDR2 as YSLEER. The V end lost 1 base, the J end lost 7 bases, and 15 bases lay between the germline ends. The CDR3 spans 15 residues. The CDR3 DNA reads as TGCGCCAGCAGCCAAGTGGCGGCGGGGGCAAATACGCAGTATTTT. Its translation is CASSQVAAGANTQYF.

This sequence joins TRBV4-1 and TRBJ2-1; 8 nucleotides line up with TRBD2. CDR3 size: 19 residues. Per the germline V gene, CDR1 is MGHRA and CDR2 is YSYEKL. Unmatched junction bases numbered 18, after V lost 0 bases and J lost 8 bases. The DNA for the CDR3 is TGCGCCAGCAGCCAAGAGACCTTTACCGGGACTAGAAGGGTCTATGAGCAGTTCTTC. This gives the protein CASSQETFTGTRRVYEQFF.

This sequence joins TRBV4-1 and TRBJ2-7; D is possibly TRBD1 (6 bases). Germline V gene lookup returns CDR1 MGHRA and CDR2 YSYEKL. The CDR3 totals 15 residues. The germline V and J ends were trimmed by 5 bases and 4 bases, with 18 bases remaining between them. For the CDR3, the DNA is TGCGCCAGCAGCTATAACAGGGTACAGTCGTACGAGCAGTACTTC. It encodes CASSYNRVQSYEQYF.